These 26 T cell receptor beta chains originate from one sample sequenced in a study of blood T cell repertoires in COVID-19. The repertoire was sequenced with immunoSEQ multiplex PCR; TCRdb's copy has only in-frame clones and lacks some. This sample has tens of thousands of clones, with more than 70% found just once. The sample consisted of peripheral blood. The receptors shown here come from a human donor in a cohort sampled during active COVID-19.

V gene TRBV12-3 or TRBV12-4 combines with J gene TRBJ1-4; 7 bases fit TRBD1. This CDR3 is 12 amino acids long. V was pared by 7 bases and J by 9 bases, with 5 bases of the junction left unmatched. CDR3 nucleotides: TGTGCCAGCACCCCGGACAGGAAAAAACTGTTTTTT. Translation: CASTPDRKKLFF.

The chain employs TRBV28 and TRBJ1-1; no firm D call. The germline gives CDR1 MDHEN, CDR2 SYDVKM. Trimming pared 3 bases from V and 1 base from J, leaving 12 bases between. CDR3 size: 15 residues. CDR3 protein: CASSFSGGQNTEAFF. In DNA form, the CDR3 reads TGTGCCAGCAGTTTCTCAGGAGGCCAGAACACTGAAGCTTTCTTT.

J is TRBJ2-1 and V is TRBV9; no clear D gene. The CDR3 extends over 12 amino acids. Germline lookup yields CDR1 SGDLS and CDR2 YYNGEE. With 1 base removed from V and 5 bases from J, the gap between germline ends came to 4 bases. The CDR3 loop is CASSVSDNEQFF. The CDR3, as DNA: TGTGCCAGCAGCGTATCTGACAATGAGCAGTTCTTC.

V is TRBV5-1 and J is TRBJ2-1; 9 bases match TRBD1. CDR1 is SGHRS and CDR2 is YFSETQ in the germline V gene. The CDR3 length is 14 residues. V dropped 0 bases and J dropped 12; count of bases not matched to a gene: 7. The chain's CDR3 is CASSLAGGQGGQFF. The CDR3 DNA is TGCGCCAGCAGCTTGGCCGGGGGACAGGGTGGGCAGTTCTTC.

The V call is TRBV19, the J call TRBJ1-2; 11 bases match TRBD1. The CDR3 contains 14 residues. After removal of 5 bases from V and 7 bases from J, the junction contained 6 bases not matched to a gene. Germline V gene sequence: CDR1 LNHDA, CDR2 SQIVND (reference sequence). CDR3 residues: CASSPDRGRVGYTF. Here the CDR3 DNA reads TGTGCCAGTAGTCCGGACAGGGGGCGCGTTGGCTACACCTTC.

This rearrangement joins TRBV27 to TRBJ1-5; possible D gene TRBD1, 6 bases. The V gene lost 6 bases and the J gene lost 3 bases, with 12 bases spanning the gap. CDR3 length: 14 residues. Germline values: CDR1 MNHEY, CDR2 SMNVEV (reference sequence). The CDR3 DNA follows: TGTGCCAGCAGGCCGGACAGTCCCAATCAGCCCCAGCATTTT. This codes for CASRPDSPNQPQHF.

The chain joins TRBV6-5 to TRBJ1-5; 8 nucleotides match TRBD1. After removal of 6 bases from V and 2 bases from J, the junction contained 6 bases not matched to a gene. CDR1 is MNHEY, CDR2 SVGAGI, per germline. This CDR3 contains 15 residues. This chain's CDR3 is CASSHVTGGNQPQHF. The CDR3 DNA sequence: TGTGCCAGCAGCCACGTGACAGGGGGCAATCAGCCCCAGCATTTT.

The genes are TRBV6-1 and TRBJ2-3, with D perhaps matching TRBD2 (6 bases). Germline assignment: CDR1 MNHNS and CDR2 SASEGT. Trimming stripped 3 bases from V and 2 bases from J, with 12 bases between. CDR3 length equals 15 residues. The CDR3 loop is CASSEGGRYTDTQYF. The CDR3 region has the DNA TGTGCCAGCAGTGAGGGAGGCAGGTACACAGATACGCAGTATTTT.

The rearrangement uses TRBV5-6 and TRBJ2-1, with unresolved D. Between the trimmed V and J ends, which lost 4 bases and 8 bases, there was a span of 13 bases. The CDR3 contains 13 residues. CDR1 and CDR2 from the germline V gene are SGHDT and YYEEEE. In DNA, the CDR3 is TGTGCCAGCAGCAACTATCCTCGGGATGAGCAGTTCTTC. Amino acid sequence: CASSNYPRDEQFF. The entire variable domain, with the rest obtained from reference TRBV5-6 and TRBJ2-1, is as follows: DAGVTQSPTHLIKTRGQQVTLRCSPKSGHDTVSWYQQALGQGPQFIFQYYEEEERQRGNFPDRFSGHQFPNYSSELNVNALLLGDSALYLCASSNYPRDEQFFGPGTRLTVL.

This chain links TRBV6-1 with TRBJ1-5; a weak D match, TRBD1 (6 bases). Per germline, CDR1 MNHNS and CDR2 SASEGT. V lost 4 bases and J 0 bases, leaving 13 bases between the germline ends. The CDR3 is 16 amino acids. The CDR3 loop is CASSALRGTSNQPQHF. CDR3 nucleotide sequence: TGTGCCAGCAGTGCCCTAAGGGGGACTAGCAATCAGCCCCAGCATTTT.

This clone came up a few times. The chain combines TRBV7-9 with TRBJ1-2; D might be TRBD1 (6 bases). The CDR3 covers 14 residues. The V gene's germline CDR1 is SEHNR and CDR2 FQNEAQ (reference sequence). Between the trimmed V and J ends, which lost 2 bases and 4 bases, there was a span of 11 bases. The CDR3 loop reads CASSLQQGIYGYTF. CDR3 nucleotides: TGTGCCAGCAGCTTACAGCAGGGGATCTATGGCTACACCTTC. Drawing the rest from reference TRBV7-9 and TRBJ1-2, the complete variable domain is DTGVSQNPRHKITKRGQNVTFRCDPISEHNRLYWYRQTLGQGPEFLTYFQNEAQLEKSRLLSDRFSAERPKGSFSTLEIQRTEQGDSAMYLCASSLQQGIYGYTFGSGTRLTVV.

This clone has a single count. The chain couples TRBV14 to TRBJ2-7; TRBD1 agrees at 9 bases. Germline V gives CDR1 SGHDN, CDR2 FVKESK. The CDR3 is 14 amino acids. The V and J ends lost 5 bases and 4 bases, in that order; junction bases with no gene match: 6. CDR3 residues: CASSARTGVYEQYF. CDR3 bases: TGTGCCAGCAGCGCTCGGACAGGGGTTTACGAGCAGTACTTC.

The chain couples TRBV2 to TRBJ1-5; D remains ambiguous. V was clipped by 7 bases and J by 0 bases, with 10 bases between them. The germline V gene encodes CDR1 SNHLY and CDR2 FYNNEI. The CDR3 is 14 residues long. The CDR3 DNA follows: TGTGCCAGCACCCCTGAGATTAGCAATCAGCCCCAGCATTTT. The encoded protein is CASTPEISNQPQHF.

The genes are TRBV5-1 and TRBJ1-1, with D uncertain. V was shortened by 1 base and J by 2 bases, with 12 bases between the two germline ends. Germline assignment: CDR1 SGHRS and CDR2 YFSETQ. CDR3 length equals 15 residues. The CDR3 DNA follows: TGCGCCAGCAGCTTGAGTACGGCGGGAAACACTGAAGCTTTCTTT. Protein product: CASSLSTAGNTEAFF. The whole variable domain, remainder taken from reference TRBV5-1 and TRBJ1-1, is KAGVTQTPRYLIKTRGQQVTLSCSPISGHRSVSWYQQTPGQGLQFLFEYFSETQRNKGNFPGRFSGRQFSNSRSEMNVSTLELGDSALYLCASSLSTAGNTEAFFGQGTRLTVV.

The CDR3 spells CASSSPTGLGSTNEQYF. The CDR3 DNA sequence: TGTGCCAGCAGTAGCCCGACAGGCCTCGGCTCTACTAACGAGCAGTACTTC. The genes are TRBV25-1 and TRBJ2-7; perhaps TRBD1 as D (6 bases). The CDR3 contains 17 residues. The germline V gene has CDR1 MGHDK and CDR2 SYGVNS. Trimming pared 5 bases from V and 5 bases from J, leaving 25 bases between.

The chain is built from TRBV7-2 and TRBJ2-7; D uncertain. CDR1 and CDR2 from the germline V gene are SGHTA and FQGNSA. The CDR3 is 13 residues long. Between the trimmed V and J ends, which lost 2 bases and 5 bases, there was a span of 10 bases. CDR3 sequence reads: CASSLNRADEQYF. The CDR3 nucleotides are TGTGCCAGCAGCTTAAATCGAGCTGACGAGCAGTACTTC.

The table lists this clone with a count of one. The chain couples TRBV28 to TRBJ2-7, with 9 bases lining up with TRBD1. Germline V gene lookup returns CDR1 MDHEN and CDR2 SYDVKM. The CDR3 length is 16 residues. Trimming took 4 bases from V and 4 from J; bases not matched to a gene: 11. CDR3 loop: CASSSPSTGGKYEQYF. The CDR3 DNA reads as TGTGCCAGCAGTTCCCCCTCGACAGGGGGTAAGTACGAGCAGTACTTC.

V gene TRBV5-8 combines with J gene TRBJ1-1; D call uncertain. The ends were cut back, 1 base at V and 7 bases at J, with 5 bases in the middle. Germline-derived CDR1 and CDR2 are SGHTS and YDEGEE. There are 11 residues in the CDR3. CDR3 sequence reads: CASSLYSEAFF. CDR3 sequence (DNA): TGTGCCAGCAGCTTGTACAGTGAAGCTTTCTTT.

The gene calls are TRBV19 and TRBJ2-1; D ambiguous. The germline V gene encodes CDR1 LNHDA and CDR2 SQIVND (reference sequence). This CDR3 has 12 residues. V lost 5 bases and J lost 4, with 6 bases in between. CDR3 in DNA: TGTGCCAGTAGTTCTACGTACAATGAGCAGTTCTTC. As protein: CASSSTYNEQFF. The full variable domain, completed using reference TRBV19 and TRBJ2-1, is DGGITQSPKYLFRKEGQNVTLSCEQNLNHDAMYWYRQDPGQGLRLIYYSQIVNDFQKGDIAEGYSVSREKKESFPLTVTSAQKNPTAFYLCASSSTYNEQFFGPGTRLTVL.

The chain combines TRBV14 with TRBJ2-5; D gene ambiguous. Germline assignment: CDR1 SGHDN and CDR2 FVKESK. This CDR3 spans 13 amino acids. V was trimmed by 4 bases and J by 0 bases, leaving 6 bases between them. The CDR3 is CASSRGYQETQYF. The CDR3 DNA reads TGTGCCAGCAGCCGCGGCTACCAAGAGACCCAGTACTTC.

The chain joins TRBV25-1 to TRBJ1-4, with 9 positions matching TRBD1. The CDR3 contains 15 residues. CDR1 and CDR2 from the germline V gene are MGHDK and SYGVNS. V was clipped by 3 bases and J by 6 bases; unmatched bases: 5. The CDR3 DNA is TGTGCCAGCAGTGACCTAGACAGGGGGGATGAAAAACTGTTTTTT. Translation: CASSDLDRGDEKLFF.

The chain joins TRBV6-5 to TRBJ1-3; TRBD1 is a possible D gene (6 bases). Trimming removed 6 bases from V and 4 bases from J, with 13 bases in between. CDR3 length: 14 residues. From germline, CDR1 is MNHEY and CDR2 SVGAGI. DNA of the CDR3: TGTGCCAGCAGCTCAGGGGCGAAAGGAAACACCATATATTTT. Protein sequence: CASSSGAKGNTIYF.

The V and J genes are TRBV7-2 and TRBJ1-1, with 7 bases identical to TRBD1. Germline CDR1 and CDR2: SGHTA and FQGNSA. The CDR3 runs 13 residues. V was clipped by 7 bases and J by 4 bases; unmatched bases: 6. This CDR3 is CASKTGPSTEAFF. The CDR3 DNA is TGTGCCAGCAAGACAGGGCCGAGCACTGAAGCTTTCTTT.

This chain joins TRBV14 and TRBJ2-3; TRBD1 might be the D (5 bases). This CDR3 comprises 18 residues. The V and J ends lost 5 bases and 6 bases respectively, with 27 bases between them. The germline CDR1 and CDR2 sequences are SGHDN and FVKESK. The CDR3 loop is CASSGGQGTYEFGDTQYF. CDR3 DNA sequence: TGTGCCAGCAGCGGTGGCCAGGGCACCTATGAGTTCGGGGATACGCAGTATTTT.

CDR3 region: CASSQEVWTSGRETQYF. The CDR3 DNA is TGTGCCAGCAGCCAAGAGGTGTGGACTAGCGGAAGGGAGACCCAGTACTTC. V usage is TRBV3-1 (or the pseudogene TRBV3-2) and J usage is TRBJ2-5, with 10 bases fitting TRBD2. CDR1 and CDR2 from the germline V gene are LGHDT and YNNKEL (reference sequence). The CDR3 contains 17 residues. V lost 0 bases and J lost 5; bases outside the gene matches: 9.

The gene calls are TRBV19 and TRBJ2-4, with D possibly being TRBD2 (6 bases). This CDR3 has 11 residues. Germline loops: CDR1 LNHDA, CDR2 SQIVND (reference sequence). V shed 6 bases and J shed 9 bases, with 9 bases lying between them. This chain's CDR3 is CASREGFIQYF. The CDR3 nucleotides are TGTGCCAGTAGGGAGGGGTTCATTCAGTACTTC.